This TCR beta chain originates from a study of shared clonotypes between healthy human individuals (dated by TCRdb to the early 2020s). Context from the whole study: The cohort comprised a couple of women and a few men aged 18 to 49 years. For each donor, three plates each were used for CD4 naive and CD4 memory, two plates were used for CD8 naive, and one plate was used for CD8 memory. Blood TCR repertoires of five healthy adults were deeply sequenced to estimate repertoire size and the extent of clonotype sharing between individuals. To increase sequencing depth and limit assay-specific biases, different laboratories used diverse techniques to prepare libraries and sequence TCR repertoires. Leukapheresis yielded between about 0.9 and 10 billion PBMCs per donor. Here is what the overall study found, with its caveats: Naive subsets generally had larger estimated clonotype richness than memory subsets did. Sharing across a few donors was observed for approximately 5% of naive CD4, under 4% of naive CD8, over 2% of memory CD4, and approximately 0.41% of memory CD8 clonotypes. Pairwise subsampling indicated that sequencing depth was expected to affect the degree of clonotype sharing among donors. Rarefaction of sorted-subset datasets indicated incomplete sequencing despite the large sequencing depth. The genetic and exposure-history diversity represented was limited by the small number of donors. Clonotypes shared by all four sorted-subset donors showed higher generation probabilities than non-shared clonotypes. Sampling was limited to blood, and TCR repertoires in tissue likely differ from TCR repertoires in blood.

Healthy HIV-negative adults with no recently reported acute infections or vaccinations were included as donors. Only Caucasian adults living in Nashville, Tennessee, USA were represented among the donors. CD4+ T cells were enriched by magnetic negative selection, after which naive cells were positively selected on CD45RA and the negative fraction was taken as the memory subset. Blood was collected by leukapheresis, and PBMCs were isolated by Ficoll-Histopaque density gradient centrifugation and then cryopreserved in liquid nitrogen vapor phase. Purity and quantity of every magnetically sorted T cell population were checked by analytical flow cytometry. Genomic DNA was isolated from every sorted fraction and measured by UV absorbance on a Nanodrop 2000c. Remarks on this clone: The target of this receptor is not known. Base qualities are not recorded, but no much larger clone differs from it by a single base.

The CDR3 spans 11 residues, from the cysteine through the phenylalanine. Just CDR3 DNA is preserved here, 33 bases in frame from base 1. The germline V gene encodes CDR1 SQVTM and CDR2 ANQGSEA. Between the V and J ends, shortened by 4 bases and 5 bases respectively, the junction contains 8 bases. TCR CDR3 regions were amplified from genomic DNA by multiplex PCR using the deep immunoSEQ assay. For each cell subset, the extracted genomic DNA was distributed evenly across all wells of several immunoSEQ 96-well plates, and each plate served as one replicate. For sorted subsets, 150 to 200 ng genomic DNA, equal to tens of thousands of T cell genomes, was loaded into each replicate PCR. Purified libraries were quantified with a Qubit 3.0 fluorometer, sized on a Bioanalyzer 2100, and re-quantified with the KAPA Library Quantification kit. A separate single-read 150-cycle Illumina NextSeq 550 flow cell was used to sequence each immunoSEQ 96-well plate. From the authors' description of their analysis: Because the immunoSEQ output held only junctional sequences and lacked quality scores, the filtering could not match the filtering applied to full-length reads. To assign V/J genes and CDR3, sequences were annotated against IMGT germline references using PyIR, a Python wrapper for IgBLAST v1.9. Any read was removed if the V/J assignment was weak (E-value above 1e-6), the CDR3 was missing, or the read contained stop codons, out-of-frame junctions, or ambiguous translated residues. A V3J clonotype was defined by an identical inferred V gene, J gene, and CDR3 amino acid sequence. To compute the percentage overlap between repertoires, the number of shared unique clonotypes was divided by the size of the smaller repertoire. RTK rarefaction, the Chao1 estimator, and Recon v2.1 estimates of unobserved clonotypes were used to assess repertoire richness. Generation probabilities were computed with OLGA for all TCRbeta clonotypes obtained by the gDNA method from several donors. TCRdb limited this immuneACCESS table to in-frame rearrangements with V and J called. A share of clones is missing; checked studies link under half to unresolved V genes, and the rest is unexplained. D and trimming were read from the DNA, whereas the V and J calls and clone size are those reported in that table. This sample is represented by about 2.4 million clones; roughly 93% of them were singletons. 0.35% to 0.45% of the sample is held by the ten biggest clonotypes.

The sequence derives from a young man in good health. Some clones in this sample may be carry-over from other donors' samples. The chain is assembled from TRBV29-1 and TRBJ1-1; no confident D gene assignment can be made. Sequencing was performed on naive CD4+ T cells from PBMCs. The cell subset or site label, as the study defines it: CD45RA+ positively selected. CDR3 protein: CSVGSPTEAFF. The nucleotide sequence is given as TGCAGCGTTGGTTCCCCGACTGAAGCTTTCTTT. With the rest looked up from the reference TRBV29-1 and TRBJ1-1 genes rather than sequenced, the full variable domain is SAVISQKPSRDICQRGTSLTIQCQVDSQVTMMFWYRQQPGQSLTLIATANQGSEATYESGFVIDKFPISRPNLTFSTLTVSNMSPEDSSIYLCSVGSPTEAFFGQGTRLTVV.